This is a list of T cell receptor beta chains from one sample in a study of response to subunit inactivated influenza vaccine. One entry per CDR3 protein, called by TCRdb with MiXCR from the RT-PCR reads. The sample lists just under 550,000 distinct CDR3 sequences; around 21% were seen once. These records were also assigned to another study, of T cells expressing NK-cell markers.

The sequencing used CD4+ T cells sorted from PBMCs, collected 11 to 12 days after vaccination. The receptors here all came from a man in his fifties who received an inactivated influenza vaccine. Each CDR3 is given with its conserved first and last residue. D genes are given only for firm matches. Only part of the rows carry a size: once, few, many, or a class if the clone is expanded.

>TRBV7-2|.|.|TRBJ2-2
CASSLVLLVAGELFF
TGTGCCAGCAGCTTAGTGTTGCTAGTAGCCGGGGAGCTGTTTTTT
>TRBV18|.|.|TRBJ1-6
CASSPTGFNSPLHF
TGTGCCAGCTCACCTACGGGGTTTAATTCACCCCTCCACTTT
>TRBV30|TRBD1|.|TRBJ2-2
CAWIAGTGGIGELFF
TGTGCCTGGATAGCCGGGACAGGGGGCATCGGGGAGCTGTTTTTT
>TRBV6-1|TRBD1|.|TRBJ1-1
CASRRTGNTEAFF
TGTGCCAGCAGGCGGACAGGGAACACTGAAGCTTTCTTT
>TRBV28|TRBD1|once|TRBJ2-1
CASSFPTGTDNNEQFF
TGTGCCAGCAGCTTCCCCACCGGGACAGACAATAATGAGCAGTTCTTC
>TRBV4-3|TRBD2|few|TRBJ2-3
CASSQAAGGGDTQYF
TGCGCCAGCAGCCAGGCGGCGGGGGGGGGAGATACGCAGTATTTT
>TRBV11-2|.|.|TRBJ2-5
CASSLGFLGGQETQYF
TGTGCCAGCAGCTTAGGGTTCCTGGGGGGCCAAGAGACCCAGTACTTC
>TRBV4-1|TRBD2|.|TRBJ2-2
CASSQDPSGGPTGELFF
TGCGCCAGCAGCCAAGATCCAAGCGGGGGACCCACCGGGGAGCTGTTTTTT
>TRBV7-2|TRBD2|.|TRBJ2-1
CASSLGSGVTQFF
TGTGCCAGCAGCTTAGGGAGCGGGGTGACGCAGTTCTTC
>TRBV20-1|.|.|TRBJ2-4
CSASTGGKNIQYF
TGCAGTGCAAGTACAGGTGGCAAAAACATTCAGTACTTC
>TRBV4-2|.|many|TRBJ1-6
CASRRRGGPYNSPLHF
TGTGCCAGCAGGCGAAGAGGGGGACCCTATAATTCACCCCTCCACTTT
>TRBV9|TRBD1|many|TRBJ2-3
CASSADRGPADTQYF
TGTGCCAGCAGCGCGGACAGGGGGCCAGCAGATACGCAGTATTTT
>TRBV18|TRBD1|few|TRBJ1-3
CASSTGTGTFGNTIYF
TGTGCCAGCTCAACCGGGACAGGGACGTTTGGAAACACCATATATTTT
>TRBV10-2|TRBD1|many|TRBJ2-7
CATSTGTEYEQYF
TGCGCCACCTCCACCGGGACAGAGTACGAGCAGTACTTC
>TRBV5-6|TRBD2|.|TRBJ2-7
CASSLERGESEQYF
TGTGCCAGCAGCTTGGAGCGGGGGGAATCCGAGCAGTACTTC
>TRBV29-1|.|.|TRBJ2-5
CSVATKGVRSETQYF
TGCAGCGTCGCAACGAAGGGGGTGCGGTCAGAGACCCAGTACTTC
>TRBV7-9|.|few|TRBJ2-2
CASSRGPDTGELFF
TGTGCCAGCAGCCGGGGGCCCGACACCGGGGAGCTGTTTTTT
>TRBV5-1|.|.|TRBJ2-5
CASSLQLQETQYF
TGCGCCAGCAGCTTGCAGCTACAAGAGACCCAGTACTTC
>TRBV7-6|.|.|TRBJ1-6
CASSLGEESPLHF
TGTGCCAGCAGCTTAGGAGAGGAGTCACCCCTCCACTTT
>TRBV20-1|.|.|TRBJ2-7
CSATGDAYEQYF
TGCAGTGCTACAGGGGACGCCTACGAGCAGTACTTC
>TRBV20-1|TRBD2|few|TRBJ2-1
CSARDGTSLNEQFF
TGCAGTGCTAGAGATGGGACTAGCCTAAATGAGCAGTTCTTC
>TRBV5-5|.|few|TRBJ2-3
CASSLGSAPDTQYF
TGTGCCAGCAGCTTGGGAAGCGCGCCAGATACGCAGTATTTT
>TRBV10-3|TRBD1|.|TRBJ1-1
CATGTGLNTEAFF
TGTGCCACAGGGACAGGACTCAACACTGAAGCTTTCTTT